The following is a T cell receptor (beta chain) sequence with its context. TCRdb's table, derived via immunoSEQ multiplex PCR, lists solely in-frame clones and lacks some. Recorded here are about 44,000 clones, with no singletons, and the ten leading clones hold more than 2%. Germline V gene data show CDR1 as MNHEY and CDR2 as SMNVEV (reference sequence). V lost 6 bases to trimming and J lost 3 bases; unmatched junction nucleotides: 3. The CDR3 loop spans 14 amino acids. The sample comes from a study of T cells after posttransplantation cyclophosphamide. The clonotype was recovered from a middle-aged man in good health, CMV-negative, and a related stem cell transplant donor. This chain links TRBV27 with TRBJ1-3; 9 bases agree with TRBD1. Sequenced sample: PBMCs. DNA of the CDR3: TGTGCCAGCAGACAGGGGGCGAGTGGAAACACCATATATTTT. Translating gives CASRQGASGNTIYF.